Here is one TCR beta chain with its context. Its antigen is still unknown. The data are from a study of cytomegalovirus exposure and HLA in healthy donors. Broader study findings: In vitro assays verified that a few CMV-associated chains recognized CMV antigens specifically.

Clones were read by immunoSEQ multiplex PCR, and TCRdb kept only the in-frame ones, dropping some. The repertoire holds 150,000 or so clones, with around nine tenths as singletons. This clonotype was obtained from a woman aged 18 to 35 in good health and CMV-seropositive. Material for sequencing was PBMCs.

CDR3 nucleotides: TGTGCCACCAGCCGGCGGGGTCGGGACTATGGCTACACCTTC. Translated, it gives CATSRRGRDYGYTF. V and J are TRBV15 and TRBJ1-2; D not resolved. The germline V gene has CDR1 LNHNV and CDR2 YYDKDF (reference sequence). V dropped 5 bases and J dropped 3 bases, with 13 bases sitting between them. The CDR3 sequence is 14 residues long. The full variable domain, with the rest looked up from reference TRBV15 and TRBJ1-2, is DAMVIQNPRYQVTQFGKPVTLSCSQTLNHNVMYWYQQKSSQAPKLLFHYYDKDFNNEADTPDNFQSRRPNTSFCFLDIRSPGLGDTAMYLCATSRRGRDYGYTFGSGTRLTVV.